The 17 T cell receptor beta chains below all came from one sample that was sequenced in a study of cytomegalovirus exposure and HLA in healthy donors (dated by TCRdb to about 2017). Libraries were constructed by the immunoSEQ multiplex PCR assay. For the multiplex PCR, a mixture combining 60 forward primers for TCR Vbeta segments and 13 reverse primers for TCR Jbeta segments was used. The immuneACCESS repertoire file appears here via TCRdb, limited to in-frame rearrangements. These files lack a portion of the clones; in checked studies, under half of the deficit traces to unresolved V genes, and the cause of the others is not known. For this sample, the table gives some 96,000 clones. 3% to 4% of the sample goes to the ten largest clones. The sequenced sample was PBMCs. These receptors all stem from a woman in her twenties or thirties in good health and CMV-seronegative.

The J gene is TRBJ2-1, the V gene TRBV6-6; 7 bases fit TRBD2. Looked up from germline, CDR1 is MNHNY and CDR2 is SVGAGI (reference sequence). This CDR3 is built from 14 residues. J gave up 9 bases and V 0 bases, and 5 bases lay outside the gene matches. The CDR3 DNA sequence: TGTGCCAGCAGTTACTCGAGTAGGGAGGGTGAGCAGTTCTTC. It yields the protein CASSYSSREGEQFF.

This chain connects TRBV5-4 to TRBJ2-1, with TRBD2 as a possible D gene (6 bases). CDR1 SGHNT and CDR2 YYREEE come from the germline V gene (reference sequence). V lost 3 bases and J lost 1, with 23 bases in between. The CDR3 loop spans 19 amino acids. This CDR3 reads CASSSPRGLTGVSYNEQFF. The CDR3 DNA sequence: TGTGCCAGCAGCTCCCCTCGTGGGTTGACGGGAGTATCCTACAATGAGCAGTTCTTC.

V is TRBV28 and J is TRBJ1-1, with D unresolved. The CDR3 length is 11 residues. V was trimmed by 6 bases and J by 3 bases, leaving 5 bases between them. Germline V gene lookup returns CDR1 MDHEN and CDR2 SYDVKM. CDR3 loop: CASRSDTEAFF. As DNA, the CDR3 is TGTGCCAGCAGGTCGGACACTGAAGCTTTCTTT.

V is TRBV10-3 and J is TRBJ2-3; 11 bases fit TRBD2. This CDR3 is 16 amino acids long. V shed 0 bases and J 6 bases; nucleotides not matched to a gene: 5. Germline V CDR1 and CDR2: ENHRY, SYGVKD. The CDR3 nucleotides read TGTGCCATCAGTGAGTCGAGAACTAGCGGGAGTGATACGCAGTATTTT. This sequence encodes CAISESRTSGSDTQYF.

The rearrangement joins TRBV28 to TRBJ1-3; TRBD1 matches 7 bases. Germline CDR1 MDHEN, CDR2 SYDVKM. V was pared by 5 bases and J by 0 bases, with 7 bases of the junction left unmatched. The CDR3 length is 16 residues. The CDR3 here is CASSEVTGPSGNTIYF. In DNA form, the CDR3 reads TGTGCCAGCAGTGAGGTGACAGGGCCCTCTGGAAACACCATATATTTT.

The J gene is TRBJ1-1, the V gene TRBV7-2; the D is unclear. Germline V gene lookup returns CDR1 SGHTA and CDR2 FQGNSA. V dropped 3 bases and J dropped 1 base, with 9 bases sitting between them. The CDR3 has 14 amino acids. The CDR3 region has the DNA TGTGCCAGCAGCTTTGGAGGACCGAACACTGAAGCTTTCTTT. This gives the protein CASSFGGPNTEAFF.

The V and J genes are TRBV6-5 and TRBJ1-5, with D maybe TRBD1 (6 bases). V gave up 2 bases and J gave up 9 bases, with 14 bases separating them. The CDR3 covers 14 residues. Germline-derived CDR1 and CDR2 are MNHEY and SVGAGI. CDR3 nucleotide sequence: TGTGCCAGCAGTTACGGGGCAGGGGATGGGCCCCAGCATTTT. Protein sequence: CASSYGAGDGPQHF.

The gene calls are TRBV7-6 and TRBJ1-1, with TRBD1 matching over 8 bases. Per the germline V gene, CDR1 is SGHVS and CDR2 is FNYEAQ. The CDR3 totals 15 residues. V dropped 2 bases and J dropped 5; count of bases not matched to a gene: 7. The DNA for the CDR3 is TGTGCCAGCAGCTTACTCGACAGGGGTGAGACTGAAGCTTTCTTT. Its protein is CASSLLDRGETEAFF.

V and J are TRBV19 and TRBJ1-4; perhaps TRBD1 as D (6 bases). The CDR3 length is 16 residues. Between the trimmed V and J ends, which lost 6 bases and 7 bases, there was a span of 21 bases. Germline V gene data show CDR1 as LNHDA and CDR2 as SQIVND (reference sequence). This chain's CDR3 is CASRSVTGRGGEKLFF. DNA of the CDR3: TGTGCCAGTAGGTCCGTTACAGGGAGAGGAGGTGAAAAACTGTTTTTT.

The rearrangement joins TRBV28 to TRBJ1-2; D is perhaps TRBD1 (6 bases). Germline assignment: CDR1 MDHEN and CDR2 SYDVKM. Trimming cost V 7 bases and J 8 bases, with 14 bases left between them. The CDR3 runs to 12 residues. In nucleotides, the CDR3 is TGTGCCAGCATGCTAACAGGGCGGGGCTACACCTTC. Protein: CASMLTGRGYTF.

This sequence joins TRBV19 and TRBJ2-5; 7 nucleotides agree with TRBD2. The V gene's germline CDR1 is LNHDA and CDR2 SQIVND (reference sequence). The CDR3 consists of 15 residues. With 3 bases clipped from V and 3 bases from J, the junction kept 7 bases outside the gene matches. In DNA, the CDR3 is TGTGCCAGTAGTATGGCTAGCGGAATAGAAGAGACCCAGTACTTC. Translation: CASSMASGIEETQYF.

This rearrangement joins TRBV6-5 to TRBJ1-1; possible D gene TRBD1, 6 bases. The germline V gene encodes CDR1 MNHEY and CDR2 SVGAGI. The V end was cut by 5 bases, the J end by 4 bases, with 11 bases between. The CDR3 extends over 13 amino acids. Here the CDR3 reads CASSPGGGTEAFF. DNA for the CDR3: TGTGCCAGCAGTCCGGGGGGCGGCACTGAAGCTTTCTTT.

DNA for the CDR3: TGTGCCAGTAGTTACGCCGGGACAGGGTCCGGGGCCAACGTCCTGACTTTC. It specifies CASSYAGTGSGANVLTF. The chain combines TRBV19 with TRBJ2-6, with 9 positions matching TRBD1. Germline V gene sequence: CDR1 LNHDA, CDR2 SQIVND (reference sequence). The ends lost 5 bases at V and 4 bases at J; junction bases unmatched: 9. This CDR3 is built from 17 residues.

The rearrangement uses TRBV6-1 and TRBJ2-5, with D unclear. CDR1 is MNHNS and CDR2 is SASEGT in the germline V gene. CDR3 length: 15 residues. The V end lost 4 bases, the J end lost 5 bases, and 17 bases lay between the germline ends. The DNA of the CDR3 is TGTGCCAGCAGTGCCCCGGAGTCAACATCGGAGACCCAGTACTTC. Protein sequence: CASSAPESTSETQYF.

For this clone: Other DNA sequences in the sample encode the same CDR3. The rearrangement uses TRBV7-2 and TRBJ2-3; D might be TRBD2 (7 bases). The ends were cut back, 4 bases at V and 3 bases at J, with 17 bases in the middle. There are 16 residues in the CDR3. The V gene's germline CDR1 is SGHTA and CDR2 FQGNSA. The CDR3 loop reads CASSYSGGAGTDTQYF. The CDR3 DNA reads as TGTGCCAGCAGCTATAGTGGGGGGGCCGGTACAGATACGCAGTATTTT. Drawing the rest from reference TRBV7-2 and TRBJ2-3, the complete variable domain is GAGVSQSPSNKVTEKGKDVELRCDPISGHTALYWYRQSLGQGLEFLIYFQGNSAPDKSGLPSDRFSAERTGGSVSTLTIQRTQQEDSAVYLCASSYSGGAGTDTQYFGPGTRLTVL.

About this clone: Other DNA sequences of this sample code for an identical CDR3. The V and J genes are TRBV6-5 and TRBJ1-5; 12 nucleotides match TRBD1. The germline V gene has CDR1 MNHEY and CDR2 SVGAGI. V shed 7 bases, J shed 6 bases, and the junction held 7 bases outside the gene matches. The CDR3 loop spans 15 amino acids. CDR3: CASKAGTGGGQPQHF. For the CDR3, the DNA is TGTGCCAGCAAAGCCGGGACAGGGGGCGGTCAGCCCCAGCATTTT.

The chain joins TRBV2 to TRBJ1-6; D gene ambiguous. This CDR3 is built from 15 residues. Germline V gene data show CDR1 as SNHLY and CDR2 as FYNNEI. V gave up 5 bases and J gave up 0 bases, with 8 bases separating them. Here the CDR3 DNA reads TGTGCCAGCAGTAGAGGGAGCTCCTATAATTCACCCCTCCACTTT. It specifies CASSRGSSYNSPLHF.